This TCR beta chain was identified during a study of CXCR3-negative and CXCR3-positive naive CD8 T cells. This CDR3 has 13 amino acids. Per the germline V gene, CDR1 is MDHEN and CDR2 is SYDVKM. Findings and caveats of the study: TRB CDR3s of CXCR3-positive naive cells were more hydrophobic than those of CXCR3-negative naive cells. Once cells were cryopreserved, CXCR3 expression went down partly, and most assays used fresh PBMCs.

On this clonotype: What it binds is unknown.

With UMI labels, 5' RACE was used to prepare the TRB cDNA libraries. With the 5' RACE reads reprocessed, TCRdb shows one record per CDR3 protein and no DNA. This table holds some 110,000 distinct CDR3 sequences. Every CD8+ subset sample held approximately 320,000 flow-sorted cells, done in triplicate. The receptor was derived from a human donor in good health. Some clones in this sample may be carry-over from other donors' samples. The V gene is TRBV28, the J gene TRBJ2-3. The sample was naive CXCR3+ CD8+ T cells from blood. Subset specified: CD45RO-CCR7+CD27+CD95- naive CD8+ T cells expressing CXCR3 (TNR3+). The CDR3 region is CASSLSRTTAQYF.